This T cell receptor beta chain was obtained from a study of CD8+ T cells in alopecia areata. Turning to the study itself: Those receiving the skin were roughly 7-11-week-old female C3H/HeJ mice, whose grafts came from approximately 6-12-month-old C3H/HeJ donors with spontaneous alopecia. Study conclusions and caveats: In patients, TCRs were shared less clearly than in mice, and HLA may possibly be involved. Lesional scalp, notably in alopecia totalis/universalis, had clonality above that of normal scalp. Resident alphabeta T-cell populations of normal skin are likewise subject to sequencing in scalp samples.

Extracted RNA was reverse transcribed, and the resulting cDNA served as sequencing template. Clones were read by immunoSEQ multiplex PCR, and TCRdb kept only the in-frame ones, dropping some. The sample holds more than 250,000 clones, and no clone turns up only once. Sorting of pooled cutaneous lymph node cells was based on CD4, CD8alpha, NKG2D, NKG2ACE and other markers. V trimming: 0 bases; J trimming: 3 bases; junction bases outside the gene matches: 3. The CDR3 has 16 amino acids. The germline V gene has CDR1 NSHNY and CDR2 SYGAGN. A note on this clone: The target antigen is unknown. The listed genes are named as in mouse. The read gets to within 3 residues of the CDR3 end, and the germline J gene fills in the rest.

The sequenced sample consisted of CD4+ T cells sorted from a lymph node. V usage is TRBV13-1 and J usage is TRBJ1-6, with 7 bases aligning to TRBD1. TRBJ1-6 qualifies as an ORF whose function is uncertain. The source of this sequence is a C3H/HeJ mouse with alopecia areata. The mouse line has the MHC haplotype H2-k. The CDR3 region is CASSDVSGGYNSPLYF. The CDR3 bases that were read are TGTGCCAGCAGTGATGTTTCAGGGGGCTATAATTCGCCC.